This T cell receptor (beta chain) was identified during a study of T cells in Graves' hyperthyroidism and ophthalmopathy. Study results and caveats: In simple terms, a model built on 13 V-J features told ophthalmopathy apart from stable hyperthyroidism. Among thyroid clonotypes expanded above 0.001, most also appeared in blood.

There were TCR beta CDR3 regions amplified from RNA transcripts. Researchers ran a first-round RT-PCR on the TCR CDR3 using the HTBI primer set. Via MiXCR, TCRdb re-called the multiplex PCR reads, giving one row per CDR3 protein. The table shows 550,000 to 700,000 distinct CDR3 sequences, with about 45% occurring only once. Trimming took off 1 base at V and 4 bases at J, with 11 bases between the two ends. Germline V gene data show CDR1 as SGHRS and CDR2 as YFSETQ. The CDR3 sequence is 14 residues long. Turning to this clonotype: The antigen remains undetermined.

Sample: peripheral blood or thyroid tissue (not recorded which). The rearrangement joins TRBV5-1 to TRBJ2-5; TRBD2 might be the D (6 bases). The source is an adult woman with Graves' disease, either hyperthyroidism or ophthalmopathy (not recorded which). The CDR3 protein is CASSLMARGETQYF. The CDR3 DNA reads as TGCGCCAGCAGCTTGATGGCGCGGGGAGAGACCCAGTACTTC.